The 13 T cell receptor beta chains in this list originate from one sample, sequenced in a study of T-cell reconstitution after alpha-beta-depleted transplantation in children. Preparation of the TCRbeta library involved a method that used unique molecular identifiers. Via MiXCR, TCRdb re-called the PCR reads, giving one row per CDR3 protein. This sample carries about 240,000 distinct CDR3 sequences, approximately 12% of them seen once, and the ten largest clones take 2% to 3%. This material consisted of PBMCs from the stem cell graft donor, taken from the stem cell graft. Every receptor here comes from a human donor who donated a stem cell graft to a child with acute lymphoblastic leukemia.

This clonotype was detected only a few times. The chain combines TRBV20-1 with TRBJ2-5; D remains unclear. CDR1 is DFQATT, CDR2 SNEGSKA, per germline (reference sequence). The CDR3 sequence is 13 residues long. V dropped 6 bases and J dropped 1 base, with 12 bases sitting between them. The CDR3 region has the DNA TGCAGTGCGCCTAGACACGGCCAAGAGACCCAGTACTTC. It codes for CSAPRHGQETQYF.

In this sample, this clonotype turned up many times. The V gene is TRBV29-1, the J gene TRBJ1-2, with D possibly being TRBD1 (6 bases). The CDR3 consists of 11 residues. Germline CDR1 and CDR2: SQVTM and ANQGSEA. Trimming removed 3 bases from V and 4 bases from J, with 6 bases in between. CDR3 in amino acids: CSVDRGYGYTF. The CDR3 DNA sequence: TGCAGCGTTGACAGGGGCTATGGCTACACCTTC.

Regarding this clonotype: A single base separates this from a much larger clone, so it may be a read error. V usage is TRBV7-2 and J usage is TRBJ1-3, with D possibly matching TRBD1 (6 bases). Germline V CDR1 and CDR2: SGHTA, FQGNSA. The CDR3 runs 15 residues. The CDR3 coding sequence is TGTGCCAGCAGCCCAACAGGGTTCTCTGAAAACACCATATATTTT. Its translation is CASSPTGFSENTIYF.

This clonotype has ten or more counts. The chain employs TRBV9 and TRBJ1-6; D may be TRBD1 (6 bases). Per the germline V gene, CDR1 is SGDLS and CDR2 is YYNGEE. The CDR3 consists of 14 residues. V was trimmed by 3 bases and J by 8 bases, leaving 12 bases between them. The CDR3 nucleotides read TGTGCCAGCAGCGGGAACAGGGCTGATTCACCCCTCCACTTT. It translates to CASSGNRADSPLHF. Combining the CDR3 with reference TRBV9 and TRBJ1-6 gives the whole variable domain DSGVTQTPKHLITATGQRVTLRCSPRSGDLSVYWYQQSLDQGLQFLIQYYNGEERAKGNILERFSAQQFPDLHSELNLSSLELGDSALYFCASSGNRADSPLHFGNGTRLTVT.

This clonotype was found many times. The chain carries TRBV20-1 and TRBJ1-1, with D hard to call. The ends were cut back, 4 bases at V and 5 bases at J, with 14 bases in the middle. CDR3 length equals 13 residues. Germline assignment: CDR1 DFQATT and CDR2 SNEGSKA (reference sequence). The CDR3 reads CSANWNPETEAFF. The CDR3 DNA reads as TGCAGTGCTAACTGGAATCCGGAAACTGAAGCTTTCTTT.

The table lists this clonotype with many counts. The DNA of the CDR3 is TGCGCCAGCAGCACCGGTCCGGGGGATGAAAAACTGTTTTTT. Protein product: CASSTGPGDEKLFF. The rearrangement uses TRBV5-1 and TRBJ1-4, with a tentative D call TRBD1 (5 bases). CDR1 and CDR2 from the germline V gene are SGHRS and YFSETQ. V gave up 4 bases and J gave up 6 bases, with 13 bases separating them. The CDR3 extends over 14 amino acids.

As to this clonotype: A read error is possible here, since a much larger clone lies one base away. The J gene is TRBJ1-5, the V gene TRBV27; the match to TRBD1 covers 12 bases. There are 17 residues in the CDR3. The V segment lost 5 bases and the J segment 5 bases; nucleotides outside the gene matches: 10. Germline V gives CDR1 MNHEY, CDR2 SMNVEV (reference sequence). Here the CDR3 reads CASSHGPGQGADQPQHF. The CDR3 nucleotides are TGTGCCAGCAGTCACGGACCGGGACAGGGGGCGGATCAGCCCCAGCATTTT.

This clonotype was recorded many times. The CDR3 loop is CASSQGQGAFNEQYF. For the CDR3, the DNA is TGTGCCAGCAGCCAAGGTCAGGGGGCATTTAACGAGCAGTACTTC. The rearrangement links TRBV3-1 to TRBJ2-7; 8 nucleotides align to TRBD1. CDR1 and CDR2 (germline): LGHDT, YNNKEL (reference sequence). The CDR3 has 15 residues. The J segment lost 5 bases and the V segment lost 1 base, leaving 7 bases of the junction unmatched.

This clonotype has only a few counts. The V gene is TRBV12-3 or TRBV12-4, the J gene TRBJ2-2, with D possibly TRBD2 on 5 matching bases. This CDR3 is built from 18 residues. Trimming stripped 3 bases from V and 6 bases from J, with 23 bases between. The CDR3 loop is CASSFSRGGGPGAGELFF. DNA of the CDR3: TGTGCCAGCAGTTTCAGCCGGGGTGGCGGGCCAGGCGCCGGGGAGCTGTTTTTT.

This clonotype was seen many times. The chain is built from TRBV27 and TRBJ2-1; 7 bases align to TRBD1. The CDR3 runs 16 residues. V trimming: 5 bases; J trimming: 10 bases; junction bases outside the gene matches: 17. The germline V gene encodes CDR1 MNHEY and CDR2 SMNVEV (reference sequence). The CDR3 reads CASSLSAGTARGEQFF. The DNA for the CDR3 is TGTGCCAGCAGTCTTAGTGCCGGGACAGCGAGGGGAGAGCAGTTCTTC.

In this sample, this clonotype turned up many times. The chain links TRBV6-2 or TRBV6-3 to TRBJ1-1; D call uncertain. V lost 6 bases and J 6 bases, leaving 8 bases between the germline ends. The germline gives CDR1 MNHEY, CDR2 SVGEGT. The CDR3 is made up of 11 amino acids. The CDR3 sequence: CASRGAPEAFF. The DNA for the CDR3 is TGTGCCAGCAGGGGAGCTCCTGAAGCTTTCTTT.

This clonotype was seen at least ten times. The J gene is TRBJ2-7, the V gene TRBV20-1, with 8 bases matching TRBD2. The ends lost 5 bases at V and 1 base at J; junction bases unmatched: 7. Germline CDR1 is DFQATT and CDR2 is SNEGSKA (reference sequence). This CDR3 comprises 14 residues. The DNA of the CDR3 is TGCAGTGCTCGGAGCGGGAGTCCTTCCTACGAGCAGTACTTC. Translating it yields CSARSGSPSYEQYF.

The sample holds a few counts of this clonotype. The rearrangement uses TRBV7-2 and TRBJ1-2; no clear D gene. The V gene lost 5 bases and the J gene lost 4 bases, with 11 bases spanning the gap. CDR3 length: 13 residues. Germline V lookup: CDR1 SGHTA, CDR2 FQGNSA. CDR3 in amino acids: CASSPGRSYGYTF. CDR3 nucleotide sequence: TGTGCCAGCAGCCCAGGACGGAGCTATGGCTACACCTTC.